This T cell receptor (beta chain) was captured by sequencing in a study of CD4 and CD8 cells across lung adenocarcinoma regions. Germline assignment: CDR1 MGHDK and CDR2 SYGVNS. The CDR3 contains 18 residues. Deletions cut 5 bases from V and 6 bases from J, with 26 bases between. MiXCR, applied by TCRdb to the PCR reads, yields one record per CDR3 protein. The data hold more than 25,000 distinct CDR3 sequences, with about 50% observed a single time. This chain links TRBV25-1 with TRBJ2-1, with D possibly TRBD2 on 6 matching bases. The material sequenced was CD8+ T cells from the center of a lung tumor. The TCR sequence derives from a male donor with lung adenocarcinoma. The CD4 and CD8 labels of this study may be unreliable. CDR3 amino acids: CASSPTDGREKRSNEQFF. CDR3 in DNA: TGTGCCAGCAGTCCCACTGATGGACGGGAGAAGAGGAGCAATGAGCAGTTCTTC.